This is a list of T cell receptor beta chains from one sample in a study of blood T cell repertoires in COVID-19. The data were produced by immunoSEQ multiplex PCR, yet TCRdb's version contains in-frame clones alone and is incomplete. The table lists tens of thousands of clones, about 83% of them singletons. The sample was peripheral blood. The receptor set was obtained from a man in his fifties with active COVID-19. CDR3s include the opening cysteine and the closing phenylalanine or tryptophan. D genes are given only for firm matches. For some rows the clone size is stated as once, few or many, or as a class when expanded; others skip it.

d_call,j_call,clone_size,v_call,cdr3_nt,cdr3_aa
.,TRBJ2-7,.,TRBV19,TGTGCCAGTAGAGGGCAGTCGGGAGAGACTTACGAGCAGTACTTC,CASRGQSGETYEQYF
TRBD1,TRBJ1-1,.,TRBV27,TGTGCCAGCAGTCCCCGGGACAGGGGCGTAATGGCTGAAGCTTTCTTT,CASSPRDRGVMAEAFF
.,TRBJ1-4,.,TRBV7-9,TGTGCCAGCAGCCCCACCCACACATCCCCTGCTGAAAAACTGTTTTTT,CASSPTHTSPAEKLFF
TRBD2,TRBJ2-1,.,TRBV6-4,TGTGCCAGCAGTGTGGAGCGGGAGAGCGGTGAGCAGTTCTTC,CASSVERESGEQFF
.,TRBJ1-1,.,TRBV3-1/TRBV3-2,TGTGCCAGCAGCCAATCCCAGGCGCACACTGAAGCTTTCTTT,CASSQSQAHTEAFF
.,TRBJ1-1,.,TRBV7-9,TGTGCCAGCAGCCAAAACAGGGAGAACACTGAAGCTTTCTTT,CASSQNRENTEAFF
TRBD1,TRBJ1-1,.,TRBV27,TGTGCCAGCAGCAGACAGGGACTTGAAGCTTTCTTT,CASSRQGLEAFF
.,TRBJ2-7,.,TRBV19,TGTGCCAGTAGGGAGGGGCGAGTCAACGAGCAGTACTTC,CASREGRVNEQYF
TRBD2,TRBJ2-7,.,TRBV6-6,TGTGCCAGCAGTTACGCCGGGGTAGCGGGCGGATTCGAGCAGTACTTC,CASSYAGVAGGFEQYF
TRBD2,TRBJ2-7,.,TRBV24-1,TGTGCCACCAGTCCCGGGGACTACTCCTACGAGCAGTACTTC,CATSPGDYSYEQYF
TRBD1,TRBJ1-4,once,TRBV30,TGTGCCTGGAGTGTCGGACAGGGGCTTGCTAATGAAAAACTGTTTTTT,CAWSVGQGLANEKLFF
TRBD1,TRBJ1-3,.,TRBV2,TGTGCCAGCAGCAGTCGACAGGGTGAGACCATATATTTT,CASSSRQGETIYF
.,TRBJ2-1,.,TRBV24-1,TGTGCCACCAGTGATGCAGGGTCCTTACTGGTGGATGAGCAGTTCTTC,CATSDAGSLLVDEQFF
.,TRBJ1-1,.,TRBV6-5,TGTGCCAGCAGCCCCGACCAGGGCACTGAAGCTTTCTTT,CASSPDQGTEAFF
.,TRBJ2-4,.,TRBV27,TGTGCCAGCAGTCCCACCCCGACTGGATTAGCCAAAAACATTCAGTACTTC,CASSPTPTGLAKNIQYF
.,TRBJ1-2,.,TRBV6-5,TGTGCCAGCAGCCGAGTGGGGCAGAACTATGGCTACACCTTC,CASSRVGQNYGYTF
TRBD2,TRBJ2-5,.,TRBV5-4,TGTGCCAGCAGCTGGACTAGCGGGGGGGACCAAGAGACCCAGTACTTC,CASSWTSGGDQETQYF
TRBD2,TRBJ2-3,.,TRBV4-2,TGTGCCAGCCAAGCCCACAGCGGGAGGGCCGTAGATACGCAGTATTTT,CASQAHSGRAVDTQYF
.,TRBJ1-5,once,TRBV6-5,TGTGCCAGCAGTCGGGATCAGCCCCAGCATTTT,CASSRDQPQHF
TRBD1,TRBJ1-2,few,TRBV6-5,TGTGCCAGCAAAGGACAGGGGGCGCGTGGCTACACCTTC,CASKGQGARGYTF
.,TRBJ2-3,few,TRBV6-4,TGTGCCAGCAGTGGGGGGACTCCAGATACGCAGTATTTT,CASSGGTPDTQYF
TRBD1,TRBJ1-6,.,TRBV18,TGTGCCAGCTCACCAATTTCCGGGACAGGCCCTAATTCACCCCTCCACTTT,CASSPISGTGPNSPLHF
.,TRBJ2-1,.,TRBV24-1,TGTGCCACCGCGAGCCTCGGGACATCTCAGGGCTATGAGCAGTTCTTC,CATASLGTSQGYEQFF
.,TRBJ2-5,.,TRBV11-2,TGTGCCAGCAGCTCCGTCCCGACGGGGGAGACCCAGTACTTC,CASSSVPTGETQYF
.,TRBJ2-5,.,TRBV7-6,TGTGCCAGCAGCCATGTAGCCTTCGAGACCCAGTACTTC,CASSHVAFETQYF
TRBD2,TRBJ2-1,.,TRBV4-2,TGTGCCAGCAGCCAGGGTCCCGGGACTAGCGGGGCTCTCTACAATGAGCAGTTCTTC,CASSQGPGTSGALYNEQFF
.,TRBJ2-7,once,TRBV21-1,TGTGCCAGCAGCAAATTTGAGGGGGTGGTTCACGAGCAGTACTTC,CASSKFEGVVHEQYF
TRBD2,TRBJ2-1,few,TRBV19,TGTGCCAGTCCCCCGCGACTAGCGGGCTACAATGAGCAGTTCTTC,CASPPRLAGYNEQFF
TRBD2,TRBJ2-1,.,TRBV9,TGTGCCAGCAGTCCGATCCCGGGACGGGAGGGCCTGATCAATGAGCAGTTCTTC,CASSPIPGREGLINEQFF
.,TRBJ2-2,.,TRBV7-2,TGTGCCAGCAGCTTAGCAGGCCGGGTAGCCCTTGGGGCACCCCGGTCTGGGGAGCTGTTTTTT,CASSLAGRVALGAPRSGELFF
TRBD1,TRBJ1-2,.,TRBV5-1,TGCGCCAGCCGCCTTGGGACAGCTAACTATGGCTACACCTTC,CASRLGTANYGYTF
TRBD1,TRBJ2-7,.,TRBV5-8,TGTGCCAGCAGCTTGACCCTCGGGACAGGGGCGCACTTAGGGTTTGACGAGCAGTACTTC,CASSLTLGTGAHLGFDEQYF
TRBD1,TRBJ2-7,once,TRBV7-7,TGTGCTAGCAGCTTAGGGGGACAGGACGAGCAGTACTTC,CASSLGGQDEQYF
TRBD1,TRBJ1-2,.,TRBV3-1/TRBV3-2,TGTGCCAGCAGCCGAGCGGACAGGGCGGGCTATGGCTACACCTTC,CASSRADRAGYGYTF
TRBD2,TRBJ2-7,.,TRBV6-5,TGTGCCAGCAGGGGACTAGCTACCTACGAGCAGTACTTC,CASRGLATYEQYF